The source of this T cell receptor beta chain is a study of cytomegalovirus exposure and HLA in healthy donors. Study details: Most genotyped donors, 81% of 300 to 400, had Caucasian-associated genetic ancestry.

A word on this clone: The antigen is unknown.

Study-level findings and limits: On later analysis, the bulk of CMV-associated TCR beta chains appeared to be HLA-restricted. A missense variant in DCLRE1C was later tied to TCR beta V- and J-gene trimming.

This PCR relied on a set of 60 Vbeta primers and 13 Jbeta primers. Profiling relied on immunoSEQ multiplex PCR, and the TCRdb table lists in-frame clones only, not all of them. The table shows around 220,000 clones, with around 79% occurring only once. The CDR3 runs to 14 residues. CDR1 KGHSY and CDR2 FQNENV come from the germline V gene. Deletions cut 3 bases from V and 3 bases from J, with 9 bases between. Specimen: PBMCs. The sequence derives from a girl aged 2 to 9 in good health and CMV-seronegative. The gene calls are TRBV16 and TRBJ2-1; TRBD2 is a possible D gene (6 bases). The CDR3 DNA sequence: TGTGCCAGCAGCCAGACTAGGGGCTACAATGAGCAGTTCTTC. Its translation is CASSQTRGYNEQFF.